A single sample is the source of the 5 T cell receptor beta chains below, sequenced in a study of CD8+ T cells in alopecia areata. RNA was extracted and reverse transcribed into cDNA as the sequencing template. Profiled with immunoSEQ multiplex PCR; TCRdb holds only in-frame clones, not every one. The data hold about 200,000 clones, with 45% to 70% observed a single time. Sequenced: CD8+ T cells sorted from blood. The receptors were sampled from a human donor in good health.

This chain links TRBV5-6 with TRBJ2-1, with 8 bases identical to TRBD1. The CDR3 is made up of 14 amino acids. V trimming: 2 bases; J trimming: 7 bases; junction bases outside the gene matches: 5. Germline V gene data show CDR1 as SGHDT and CDR2 as YYEEEE. CDR3 nucleotides: TGTGCCAGCAGCTTTCAGGGGGCTGGGAATGAGCAGTTCTTC. Its translation: CASSFQGAGNEQFF.

In this sample, this clone turned up once. The rearrangement joins TRBV25-1 to TRBJ2-5; 9 bases fit TRBD1. CDR1 is MGHDK and CDR2 is SYGVNS in the germline V gene. V lost 6 bases, J lost 4 bases, and 6 bases stayed unmatched. The CDR3 has 14 amino acids. The DNA of the CDR3 is TGTGCCAGCAGCCCGGACAGGGGTAGAGAGACCCAGTACTTC. Amino acids: CASSPDRGRETQYF.

The V and J genes are TRBV20-1 and TRBJ2-5, with D possibly being TRBD1 (5 bases). The CDR3 has 10 residues. The germline gives CDR1 DFQATT, CDR2 SNEGSKA (reference sequence). V was pared by 6 bases and J by 7 bases, with 9 bases between. CDR3 DNA: TGCAGTGCCCTTAGGGGGACCCAGTACTTC. Translation gives CSALRGTQYF.

V usage is TRBV11-2 and J usage is TRBJ2-2, with a weak D call TRBD1 (5 bases). The V gene's germline CDR1 is SGHAT and CDR2 FQNNGV. There are 14 residues in the CDR3. Trimming took off 6 bases at V and 4 bases at J, with 12 bases between the two ends. CDR3 residues: CASSPTDFTGELFF. CDR3 sequence (DNA): TGTGCCAGCAGTCCGACAGACTTCACCGGGGAGCTGTTTTTT.

The chain uses TRBV13 and TRBJ1-4; the D is unclear. CDR3 size: 13 residues. V was cut by 3 bases and J by 5 bases, with 7 bases left in between. Germline V gives CDR1 PRHDT, CDR2 FYEKMQ (reference sequence). The CDR3 spells CASSLFRNEKLFF. As DNA, the CDR3 is TGTGCCAGCAGCTTGTTCCGAAATGAAAAACTGTTTTTT.